The 25 T cell receptor beta chains below all came from one sample that was sequenced in a study of shared clonotypes between healthy human individuals. Using immunoSEQ multiplex PCR, the repertoire was profiled, and TCRdb retains in-frame clones only, with some absent. This table has some 2,100,000 clones, approximately 96% appearing once. Sequences were obtained from naive CD4+ T cells sorted from blood. Subset here: CD45RA+ positively selected. The receptors were gathered from a man aged 18 to 29 in good health.

The chain uses TRBV4-3 and TRBJ1-1; 8 positions agree with TRBD1. After removal of 3 bases from V and 6 bases from J, the junction contained 3 bases not matched to a gene. The V gene's germline CDR1 is LGHNA and CDR2 YSLEER. The CDR3 has 13 residues. CDR3 region: CASSHLTGAEAFF. Written as DNA, the CDR3 is TGCGCCAGCAGCCACCTGACAGGGGCTGAAGCTTTCTTT.

CDR3 nucleotides: TGTGCCAGCAGAACTAGCGGGGGACAGTTAGATACGCAGTATTTT. Translation gives CASRTSGGQLDTQYF. The chain carries TRBV2 and TRBJ2-3; TRBD2 aligns across 11 bases. CDR1 is SNHLY, CDR2 FYNNEI, per germline. The CDR3 loop spans 15 amino acids. V shed 6 bases, J shed 5 bases, and the junction held 7 bases outside the gene matches.

This chain joins TRBV19 and TRBJ1-5; D unclear. Trimming shortened V by 6 bases and J by 3 bases, and 9 bases separated the two germline ends. Germline CDR1 LNHDA, CDR2 SQIVND (reference sequence). The CDR3 totals 13 residues. This CDR3 reads CASSEQTNQPQHF. Here the CDR3 DNA reads TGTGCCAGTAGCGAACAGACCAATCAGCCCCAGCATTTT.

The chain recombines TRBV2 with TRBJ2-5, with a tentative D call TRBD2 (6 bases). The CDR3 is 15 amino acids. In germline, CDR1 is SNHLY, CDR2 FYNNEI. V was cut by 3 bases and J by 0 bases, with 11 bases left in between. CDR3 sequence: CASSEGGLYQETQYF. In DNA, the CDR3 is TGTGCCAGCAGTGAGGGAGGTCTTTACCAAGAGACCCAGTACTTC.

The chain is built from TRBV5-4 and TRBJ2-3; 7 bases line up with TRBD2. Germline trimming cut 4 bases from V and 2 bases from J; bases unmatched to any gene: 4. CDR1 is SGHNT, CDR2 YYREEE, per germline (reference sequence). The CDR3 is made up of 14 amino acids. The CDR3 loop is CASSTGLDTDTQYF. In nucleotides, the CDR3 is TGTGCCAGCAGCACAGGACTAGACACAGATACGCAGTATTTT.

The rearrangement links TRBV5-1 to TRBJ2-3, with a tentative D call TRBD1 (6 bases). This CDR3 has 15 amino acids. Trimming pared 6 bases from V and 2 bases from J, leaving 16 bases between. CDR1 and CDR2 (germline): SGHRS, YFSETQ. The CDR3 region is CASTISRGNTDTQYF. Written as DNA, the CDR3 is TGCGCCAGCACTATCAGCAGGGGAAACACAGATACGCAGTATTTT.

Comment on this clone: The sample contains more than one DNA sequence encoding this CDR3. The rearrangement uses TRBV5-1 and TRBJ1-5; no clear D gene. The V gene lost 0 bases and the J gene lost 5 bases, with 6 bases spanning the gap. The CDR3 is 13 amino acids. Germline values: CDR1 SGHRS, CDR2 YFSETQ. The CDR3 spells CASSLGRDQPQHF. The CDR3 DNA reads TGCGCCAGCAGCTTGGGGAGGGATCAGCCCCAGCATTTT.

The chain combines TRBV5-1 with TRBJ2-7; either TRBD1 or TRBD2 may fit D (6 bases each). V was pared by 3 bases and J by 3 bases, with 13 bases between. CDR3 length: 14 amino acids. Germline CDR1 is SGHRS and CDR2 is YFSETQ. CDR3 in amino acids: CASSSGGGNYEQYF. Written as DNA, the CDR3 is TGCGCCAGCAGCTCTGGAGGGGGAAACTACGAGCAGTACTTC.

The V gene is TRBV7-9, the J gene TRBJ2-7, with D perhaps matching TRBD2 (7 bases). In germline, CDR1 is SEHNR, CDR2 FQNEAQ (reference sequence). Trimming removed 3 bases at V and 3 bases at J, with 12 bases between. CDR3 length equals 14 residues. The CDR3 sequence is CASSLGGPRYEQYF. CDR3 bases: TGTGCCAGCAGCTTGGGGGGGCCCCGCTACGAGCAGTACTTC.

About this clone itself: In the same sample, other DNA sequences code for this CDR3. This chain connects TRBV5-1 to TRBJ2-7; no firm D call. Between the trimmed V and J ends, which lost 4 bases and 0 bases, there was a span of 8 bases. The CDR3 runs 13 residues. The germline gives CDR1 SGHRS, CDR2 YFSETQ. The CDR3 DNA reads as TGCGCCAGCAGCCTAGGGATCTCCTACGAGCAGTACTTC. This sequence encodes CASSLGISYEQYF. Using reference TRBV5-1 and TRBJ2-7 for the parts outside the CDR3, the full variable domain is KAGVTQTPRYLIKTRGQQVTLSCSPISGHRSVSWYQQTPGQGLQFLFEYFSETQRNKGNFPGRFSGRQFSNSRSEMNVSTLELGDSALYLCASSLGISYEQYFGPGTRLTVT.

Notes on this clone: This sample also contains other DNA sequences that code for the same CDR3. The CDR3 nucleotides read TGCGCCAGCAGCTTTACAGGGGACACTGAAGCTTTCTTT. Its protein product is CASSFTGDTEAFF. This chain connects TRBV5-1 to TRBJ1-1, with 7 bases fitting TRBD1. Germline lookup yields CDR1 SGHRS and CDR2 YFSETQ. V lost 2 bases to trimming and J lost 3 bases; unmatched junction nucleotides: 1. The CDR3 has 13 amino acids.

This clone was seen once. The gene calls are TRBV28 and TRBJ2-7; D tentatively fits TRBD1 or TRBD2 (5 bases each). This CDR3 comprises 15 residues. With 2 bases removed from V and 4 bases from J, the gap between germline ends came to 15 bases. Per the germline V gene, CDR1 is MDHEN and CDR2 is SYDVKM. The CDR3 DNA is TGTGCCAGCAGTTTACCGGGACGGGTAACATACGAGCAGTACTTC. Its protein product is CASSLPGRVTYEQYF.

Comments on this clone: Other DNA sequences of this sample code for an identical CDR3. This chain joins TRBV7-2 and TRBJ2-6, with D maybe TRBD1 (6 bases). The CDR3 extends over 15 amino acids. V was pared by 3 bases and J by 1 base, with 7 bases between. CDR1 and CDR2 from the germline V gene are SGHTA and FQGNSA. The CDR3 is CASSFRGSGANVLTF. The CDR3 coding sequence is TGTGCCAGCAGCTTCAGGGGTTCTGGGGCCAACGTCCTGACTTTC.

The V and J genes are TRBV18 and TRBJ2-1; the D gene is possibly TRBD2 (6 bases). The ends were cut back, 3 bases at V and 8 bases at J, with 17 bases in the middle. Germline CDR1 KGHSH, CDR2 LQKENI. CDR3 length: 15 residues. The CDR3 DNA follows: TGTGCCAGCTCACCGGGACTTACCTCTCTGTATGAGCAGTTCTTC. Translated: CASSPGLTSLYEQFF.

The rearrangement uses TRBV18 and TRBJ1-4; 9 bases agree with TRBD1. This CDR3 is 13 amino acids long. Germline loops: CDR1 KGHSH, CDR2 LQKENI. Losses at the gene ends were 2 bases for V and 12 bases for J; bases not matched to a gene: 4. For the CDR3, the DNA is TGTGCCAGCTCACCAAAGGGGGACAGGGAACTGTTTTTT. Its protein is CASSPKGDRELFF.

The chain is built from TRBV5-6 and TRBJ2-2; D uncertain. The CDR3 runs to 15 residues. Trimming left V 1 base short and J 5 bases short, with 12 bases between. Germline values: CDR1 SGHDT, CDR2 YYEEEE. CDR3 amino acids: CASSLIALETGELFF. In DNA, the CDR3 is TGTGCCAGCAGCTTGATCGCGCTCGAAACCGGGGAGCTGTTTTTT. The whole variable domain, remainder taken from reference TRBV5-6 and TRBJ2-2, is DAGVTQSPTHLIKTRGQQVTLRCSPKSGHDTVSWYQQALGQGPQFIFQYYEEEERQRGNFPDRFSGHQFPNYSSELNVNALLLGDSALYLCASSLIALETGELFFGEGSRLTVL.

The chain combines TRBV20-1 with TRBJ2-3; no clear D. The V end lost 6 bases, the J end lost 5 bases, and 6 bases lay between the germline ends. The CDR3 has 10 residues. Germline V gene data show CDR1 as DFQATT and CDR2 as SNEGSKA (reference sequence). The DNA for the CDR3 is TGCAGTGCAAAAGAAGATACGCAGTATTTT. This codes for CSAKEDTQYF.

This CDR3 reads CAWARQGTDEQYF. For the CDR3, the DNA is TGTGCCTGGGCTAGACAGGGGACGGACGAGCAGTACTTC. The rearrangement joins TRBV30 to TRBJ2-7; 8 bases line up with TRBD1. V lost 5 bases, J lost 5 bases, and 8 bases stayed unmatched. Per the germline V gene, CDR1 is GTSNPN and CDR2 is SVGIG (reference sequence). The CDR3 loop spans 13 amino acids.

This clone showed up just once. The sample has other DNA sequences that encode this CDR3 too. This chain joins TRBV6-5 and TRBJ1-2, with D hard to call. Per germline, CDR1 MNHEY and CDR2 SVGAGI. This CDR3 comprises 12 residues. V gave up 5 bases and J gave up 1 base, with 5 bases separating them. CDR3 loop: CASSSVNYGYTF. The CDR3, as DNA: TGTGCCAGCAGTAGCGTTAACTATGGCTACACCTTC.

The rearrangement links TRBV27 to TRBJ2-5; perhaps D is TRBD1 or TRBD2 (5 bases each). The germline CDR1 and CDR2 sequences are MNHEY and SMNVEV (reference sequence). The germline V and J ends were trimmed by 4 bases and 9 bases, with 18 bases remaining between them. There are 14 residues in the CDR3. The CDR3, as DNA: TGTGCCAGCAGTTCCCGTGGGACCCCTAAGGCCCAGTACTTC. Translated: CASSSRGTPKAQYF.

This clone came up once. The chain combines TRBV21-1 with TRBJ2-7; TRBD1 is the table's D call and was not checked against the DNA. TRBV21-1 is noted as a pseudogene. The CDR3 covers 12 residues. For the CDR3, the DNA is TGTGCCAGCAGCACCCCAGGGAATTGGCAGTACTTC. Its translation is CASSTPGNWQYF.

This clone occurred a few times. V gene TRBV5-6 combines with J gene TRBJ1-4; TRBD1 agrees at 8 bases. Germline V CDR1 and CDR2: SGHDT, YYEEEE. Losses at the gene ends were 5 bases for V and 8 bases for J; bases not matched to a gene: 8. The CDR3 is 14 residues long. DNA for the CDR3: TGTGCCAGCAGGCAGACAGGGGTAGGGGAAAAACTGTTTTTT. Translated: CASRQTGVGEKLFF.

The gene calls are TRBV29-1 and TRBJ1-5; D perhaps matches TRBD1 (6 bases). V was shortened by 4 bases and J by 7 bases, with 11 bases between the two germline ends. Germline V gene data show CDR1 as SQVTM and CDR2 as ANQGSEA. The CDR3 has 12 amino acids. In DNA, the CDR3 is TGCAGCGTTGCAGGGGTGGGCCAGCCCCAGCATTTT. Translated: CSVAGVGQPQHF. Variable domain in full (rest from reference TRBV29-1 and TRBJ1-5): SAVISQKPSRDICQRGTSLTIQCQVDSQVTMMFWYRQQPGQSLTLIATANQGSEATYESGFVIDKFPISRPNLTFSTLTVSNMSPEDSSIYLCSVAGVGQPQHFGDGTRLSIL.

This chain connects TRBV6-1 to TRBJ2-7; 7 positions match TRBD1. The CDR3 has 15 residues. Trimming at V came to 5 bases and at J to 2 bases, leaving 9 bases not matched to a gene. CDR1 MNHNS and CDR2 SASEGT come from the germline V gene. The CDR3 region has the DNA TGTGCCAGCAGTCGTCCCGGCAGGGGGACCTACGAGCAGTACTTC. This codes for CASSRPGRGTYEQYF.

This chain uses TRBV12-5 with TRBJ2-7; 7 bases match TRBD1. Trimming cost V 5 bases and J 5 bases; bases outside gene matches: 6. CDR1 is LGHNT, CDR2 FRNRAP, per germline. There are 13 residues in the CDR3. The CDR3 spells CASGHRGPHEQYF. The CDR3, as DNA: TGTGCTAGTGGTCACAGGGGACCCCACGAGCAGTACTTC.